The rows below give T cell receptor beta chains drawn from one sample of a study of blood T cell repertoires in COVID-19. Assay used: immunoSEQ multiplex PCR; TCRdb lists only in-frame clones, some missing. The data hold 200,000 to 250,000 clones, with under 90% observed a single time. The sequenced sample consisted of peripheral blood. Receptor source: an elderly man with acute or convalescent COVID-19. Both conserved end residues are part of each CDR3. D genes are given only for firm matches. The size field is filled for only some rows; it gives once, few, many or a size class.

CDR3nt: TGTGCCAGCAGCTTAGGGCTAGCGGGAGTAACAGATACGCAGTATTTT; CDR3aa: CASSLGLAGVTDTQYF; j_gene: TRBJ2-3; v_gene: TRBV7-3; d_gene: TRBD2; abundance: few
CDR3nt: TGTGCCAGCAGCTTAGTAGGAGGCTGGGTTGATGAGCAGTTCTTC; CDR3aa: CASSLVGGWVDEQFF; j_gene: TRBJ2-1; v_gene: TRBV11-3; d_gene: -; abundance: -
CDR3nt: TGTGCCAGCTCACCAGCTACTAGCGGGAGCCTTTACCAAGAGACCCAGTACTTC; CDR3aa: CASSPATSGSLYQETQYF; j_gene: TRBJ2-5; v_gene: TRBV18; d_gene: TRBD2; abundance: few
CDR3nt: TGTGCCAGCAGTCCGGCAGGGGGCAACGGGGAGCTGTTTTTT; CDR3aa: CASSPAGGNGELFF; j_gene: TRBJ2-2; v_gene: TRBV6-5; d_gene: TRBD1; abundance: -
CDR3nt: TGTGCCAGCAGCTTAGGGGGCTGGACAGGGGGCGGACAGCCCCAGCATTTT; CDR3aa: CASSLGGWTGGGQPQHF; j_gene: TRBJ1-5; v_gene: TRBV7-9; d_gene: TRBD1; abundance: -
CDR3nt: TGTGCCAGCAGCTTGGGGCCCAATGGACCCCTCCACTTT; CDR3aa: CASSLGPNGPLHF; j_gene: TRBJ1-6; v_gene: TRBV7-9; d_gene: -; abundance: -
CDR3nt: TGTGCCAGCAGCCCCGACAGGGATCGAAATCAGCCCCAGCATTTT; CDR3aa: CASSPDRDRNQPQHF; j_gene: TRBJ1-5; v_gene: TRBV6-2/TRBV6-3; d_gene: TRBD1; abundance: -
CDR3nt: TGTGCCAGCAGCTCCATAGGACTGAGCTACGAGCAGTACTTC; CDR3aa: CASSSIGLSYEQYF; j_gene: TRBJ2-7; v_gene: TRBV5-4; d_gene: -; abundance: few
CDR3nt: TGTGCCAGCAGCCAGGTCAGCTCTGGAAACACCATATATTTT; CDR3aa: CASSQVSSGNTIYF; j_gene: TRBJ1-3; v_gene: TRBV14; d_gene: -; abundance: -
CDR3nt: TGTGCCAGCAGTGAAGGGACAGGTTACAATCAGCCCCAGCATTTT; CDR3aa: CASSEGTGYNQPQHF; j_gene: TRBJ1-5; v_gene: TRBV6-1; d_gene: TRBD1; abundance: -
CDR3nt: TGTGCCAGCTCACGAGGGGACAGAGCCTACGAGCAGTACTTC; CDR3aa: CASSRGDRAYEQYF; j_gene: TRBJ2-7; v_gene: TRBV18; d_gene: TRBD1; abundance: -
CDR3nt: TGCGCCAGCAGCTTGGCCCCGGGTGAAGCTTTCTTT; CDR3aa: CASSLAPGEAFF; j_gene: TRBJ1-1; v_gene: TRBV5-1; d_gene: -; abundance: once
CDR3nt: TGTGCCAGCAGCTCCGGGAGTTTCGGTGGAAACACCATATATTTT; CDR3aa: CASSSGSFGGNTIYF; j_gene: TRBJ1-3; v_gene: TRBV27; d_gene: -; abundance: -
CDR3nt: TGTGCCACCCGAAGGAGGGGAGGGTATGAAAAACTGTTTTTT; CDR3aa: CATRRRGGYEKLFF; j_gene: TRBJ1-4; v_gene: TRBV15; d_gene: -; abundance: -
CDR3nt: TGTGCCAGCAGTTCCCCGGGTATGCTAGCCAAAAACATTCAGTACTTC; CDR3aa: CASSSPGMLAKNIQYF; j_gene: TRBJ2-4; v_gene: TRBV28; d_gene: -; abundance: -
CDR3nt: TGCGCCGCCCACAGCGGGGACATAAACGGTGGCTACACCTTC; CDR3aa: CAAHSGDINGGYTF; j_gene: TRBJ1-2; v_gene: TRBV5-1; d_gene: -; abundance: -
CDR3nt: TGTGCCAGCAGTTCACAGGGACGCCAGCCCCAGCATTTT; CDR3aa: CASSSQGRQPQHF; j_gene: TRBJ1-5; v_gene: TRBV27; d_gene: -; abundance: -
CDR3nt: TGTGCCAGCAGCTTGATTCAATCTAACTATGGCTACACCTTC; CDR3aa: CASSLIQSNYGYTF; j_gene: TRBJ1-2; v_gene: TRBV5-6; d_gene: -; abundance: -
CDR3nt: TGCGCCAGCAGCATAGCGGGGAGCTCCTACAATGAGCAGTTCTTC; CDR3aa: CASSIAGSSYNEQFF; j_gene: TRBJ2-1; v_gene: TRBV5-1; d_gene: TRBD2; abundance: once
CDR3nt: TGTGCCAGTAGTGTGACTAGCGGGGCCTACGAGCAGTACTTC; CDR3aa: CASSVTSGAYEQYF; j_gene: TRBJ2-7; v_gene: TRBV19; d_gene: TRBD2; abundance: once
CDR3nt: TGCGCCAGCAGCCGGGGACTAGCGGGAGCTAATGAGCAGTTCTTC; CDR3aa: CASSRGLAGANEQFF; j_gene: TRBJ2-1; v_gene: TRBV5-1; d_gene: TRBD2; abundance: -
CDR3nt: TGTGCCAGCAGCTTAAACGGGAGGTTTGGCAATGAGCAGTTCTTC; CDR3aa: CASSLNGRFGNEQFF; j_gene: TRBJ2-1; v_gene: TRBV7-3; d_gene: TRBD2; abundance: -
CDR3nt: TGCAGCGTTGCCAGTCCCTTGGCGGACGAGCAGTACTTC; CDR3aa: CSVASPLADEQYF; j_gene: TRBJ2-7; v_gene: TRBV29-1; d_gene: -; abundance: -
CDR3nt: TGTGCCAGTAGTCCCGGGACAGGGACGGGGGAGCAGTACTTC; CDR3aa: CASSPGTGTGEQYF; j_gene: TRBJ2-7; v_gene: TRBV19; d_gene: TRBD1; abundance: -
CDR3nt: TGTGCCAGCAGCTGGGGGACAGGAGATTCTAATTCACCCCTCCACTTT; CDR3aa: CASSWGTGDSNSPLHF; j_gene: TRBJ1-6; v_gene: TRBV5-6; d_gene: TRBD1; abundance: -
CDR3nt: TGTGCCAGCACCCTAGGGGGCGCGACGAAAAACATTCAGTACTTC; CDR3aa: CASTLGGATKNIQYF; j_gene: TRBJ2-4; v_gene: TRBV7-9; d_gene: TRBD1; abundance: -
CDR3nt: TGTGCCAGTAAAGTTGGCCCGAACACCGGGGAGCTGTTTTTT; CDR3aa: CASKVGPNTGELFF; j_gene: TRBJ2-2; v_gene: TRBV19; d_gene: -; abundance: -
CDR3nt: TGTGCCAGCAGCGATCGCCGGGTAGATACGCAGTATTTT; CDR3aa: CASSDRRVDTQYF; j_gene: TRBJ2-3; v_gene: TRBV3-1/TRBV3-2; d_gene: -; abundance: -
CDR3nt: TGTGCCAGTAGTCGGGCTAGCGGGGTGGAGACCCAGTACTTC; CDR3aa: CASSRASGVETQYF; j_gene: TRBJ2-5; v_gene: TRBV19; d_gene: TRBD2; abundance: -
CDR3nt: TGTGCCAGCGGATTAATACAGGGAGCCCAGCCCCAGCATTTT; CDR3aa: CASGLIQGAQPQHF; j_gene: TRBJ1-5; v_gene: TRBV28; d_gene: -; abundance: -
CDR3nt: TGTGCCAGCAGCTATCTCAGGGACGCCGGGGGGAAACTGTTTTTT; CDR3aa: CASSYLRDAGGKLFF; j_gene: TRBJ1-4; v_gene: TRBV7-9; d_gene: -; abundance: few
CDR3nt: TGTGCCAGCAGTTACTCGCCTAGGATGGATGAGCAGTTCTTC; CDR3aa: CASSYSPRMDEQFF; j_gene: TRBJ2-1; v_gene: TRBV6-5; d_gene: -; abundance: -
CDR3nt: TGTGCCAGCTCATACCGGGAGGGCCAGGCCGGGGAGCTGTTTTTT; CDR3aa: CASSYREGQAGELFF; j_gene: TRBJ2-2; v_gene: TRBV6-5; d_gene: TRBD2; abundance: -
CDR3nt: TGTGCCAGCAGTACACAGGGTCTTGTATCACCCCTCCACTTT; CDR3aa: CASSTQGLVSPLHF; j_gene: TRBJ1-6; v_gene: TRBV2; d_gene: -; abundance: few
CDR3nt: TGTGCCAGCAGCTCCAGTGGACAGTACTATGGCTACACCTTC; CDR3aa: CASSSSGQYYGYTF; j_gene: TRBJ1-2; v_gene: TRBV7-2; d_gene: -; abundance: once
CDR3nt: TGTGCCAGCAGTTTATACCTAGCGAACACCGGGGAGCTGTTTTTT; CDR3aa: CASSLYLANTGELFF; j_gene: TRBJ2-2; v_gene: TRBV27; d_gene: -; abundance: few
CDR3nt: TGTGCCACCAGCATACAGCGGGGGGGGCATTCACCCCTCCACTTT; CDR3aa: CATSIQRGGHSPLHF; j_gene: TRBJ1-6; v_gene: TRBV15; d_gene: -; abundance: -
CDR3nt: TGCGCCAGCAGCCCATATCCGGGGGTGAATGAGCAGTTCTTC; CDR3aa: CASSPYPGVNEQFF; j_gene: TRBJ2-1; v_gene: TRBV5-1; d_gene: -; abundance: once
CDR3nt: TGTGCCAGCGACTCAGGGGGGAACACTGAAGCTTTCTTT; CDR3aa: CASDSGGNTEAFF; j_gene: TRBJ1-1; v_gene: TRBV5-8; d_gene: TRBD1; abundance: few
CDR3nt: TGTGCCAGCAGTACACGTGTAAACACTGAAGCTTTCTTT; CDR3aa: CASSTRVNTEAFF; j_gene: TRBJ1-1; v_gene: TRBV6-5; d_gene: -; abundance: -
CDR3nt: TGTGCCAGCAGACCCCAGGGGGCGGCCCCCCTCTATGGCTACACCTTC; CDR3aa: CASRPQGAAPLYGYTF; j_gene: TRBJ1-2; v_gene: TRBV27; d_gene: TRBD1; abundance: few
CDR3nt: TGTGCCAGCAGTCCTGGACAGGTTAGCACAGATACGCAGTATTTT; CDR3aa: CASSPGQVSTDTQYF; j_gene: TRBJ2-3; v_gene: TRBV6-5; d_gene: TRBD1; abundance: -
CDR3nt: TGTGCCAGTAGTTTGGGCGGGAGGGCCTATGAGCAGTTCTTC; CDR3aa: CASSLGGRAYEQFF; j_gene: TRBJ2-1; v_gene: TRBV19; d_gene: TRBD2; abundance: once
CDR3nt: TGTGCCAGCAGTTACTCGATTGGGTTCTCCGGGGATCAGCCCCAGCATTTT; CDR3aa: CASSYSIGFSGDQPQHF; j_gene: TRBJ1-5; v_gene: TRBV6-7; d_gene: -; abundance: -
CDR3nt: TGTGCCAGCAGTCCTGACCTCAGAGGGGAAGCTTTCTTT; CDR3aa: CASSPDLRGEAFF; j_gene: TRBJ1-1; v_gene: TRBV12-3/TRBV12-4; d_gene: -; abundance: -
CDR3nt: TGTGCCAGCAGTCTACCCGGGACCCTAACAGGGAATGAGCAGTTCTTC; CDR3aa: CASSLPGTLTGNEQFF; j_gene: TRBJ2-1; v_gene: TRBV28; d_gene: -; abundance: -
CDR3nt: TGTGCCAGTAGACGGACAGGGTTTAATCAGCCCCAGCATTTT; CDR3aa: CASRRTGFNQPQHF; j_gene: TRBJ1-5; v_gene: TRBV19; d_gene: TRBD1; abundance: -
CDR3nt: TGTGCCAGCAGTCCCAGCGGGAGGGCCCTCTTGGACGAGCAGTACTTC; CDR3aa: CASSPSGRALLDEQYF; j_gene: TRBJ2-7; v_gene: TRBV28; d_gene: TRBD2; abundance: once
CDR3nt: TGTGCCAGCAGCTTGGGGACAGGGGGGGAAAAACTGTTTTTT; CDR3aa: CASSLGTGGEKLFF; j_gene: TRBJ1-4; v_gene: TRBV5-8; d_gene: TRBD1; abundance: -
CDR3nt: TGCGCCAGCCCCCCCGGGACTAGTCTCAATGAGCAGTTCTTC; CDR3aa: CASPPGTSLNEQFF; j_gene: TRBJ2-1; v_gene: TRBV4-1; d_gene: TRBD2; abundance: -
CDR3nt: TGCGCCAGCAGCGGGTATAGGACAGATACGCAGTATTTT; CDR3aa: CASSGYRTDTQYF; j_gene: TRBJ2-3; v_gene: TRBV10-2; d_gene: -; abundance: -
CDR3nt: TGTGCCATCAGTGGCGACAGGGAGCGGCAGACCCAGTACTTC; CDR3aa: CAISGDRERQTQYF; j_gene: TRBJ2-5; v_gene: TRBV10-3; d_gene: TRBD1; abundance: -
CDR3nt: TGTGCCAGTACAGGGCGCCAGGGGCCCCAGCATTTT; CDR3aa: CASTGRQGPQHF; j_gene: TRBJ1-5; v_gene: TRBV7-8; d_gene: -; abundance: -
CDR3nt: TGTGCCATCAGTGAGACGGAAAACATTCAGTACTTC; CDR3aa: CAISETENIQYF; j_gene: TRBJ2-4; v_gene: TRBV10-3; d_gene: -; abundance: -
CDR3nt: TGTGCCAGCATGTCGTGGGACAGGGAAACTGGGGCCAACGTCCTGACTTTC; CDR3aa: CASMSWDRETGANVLTF; j_gene: TRBJ2-6; v_gene: TRBV2; d_gene: TRBD1; abundance: few